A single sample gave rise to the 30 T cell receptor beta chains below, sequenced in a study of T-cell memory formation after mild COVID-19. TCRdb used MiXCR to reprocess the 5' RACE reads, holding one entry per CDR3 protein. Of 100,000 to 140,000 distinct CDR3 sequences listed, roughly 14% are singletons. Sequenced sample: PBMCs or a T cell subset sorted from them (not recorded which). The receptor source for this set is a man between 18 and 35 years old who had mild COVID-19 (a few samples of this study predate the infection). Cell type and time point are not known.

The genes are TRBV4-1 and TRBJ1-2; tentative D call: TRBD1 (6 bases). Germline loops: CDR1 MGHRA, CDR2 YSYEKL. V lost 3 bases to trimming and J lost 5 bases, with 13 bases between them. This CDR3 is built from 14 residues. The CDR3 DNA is TGCGCCAGCAGCCAGCAGGGGTCTTGGTATGGCTACACCTTC. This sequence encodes CASSQQGSWYGYTF.

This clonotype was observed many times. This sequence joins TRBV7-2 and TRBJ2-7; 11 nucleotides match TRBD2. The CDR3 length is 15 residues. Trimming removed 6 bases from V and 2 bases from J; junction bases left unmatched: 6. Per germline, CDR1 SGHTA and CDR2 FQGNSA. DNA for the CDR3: TGTGCCAGCAGTATTCTAGCGGGGGGAACCTACGAGCAGTACGTC. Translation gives CASSILAGGTYEQYV.

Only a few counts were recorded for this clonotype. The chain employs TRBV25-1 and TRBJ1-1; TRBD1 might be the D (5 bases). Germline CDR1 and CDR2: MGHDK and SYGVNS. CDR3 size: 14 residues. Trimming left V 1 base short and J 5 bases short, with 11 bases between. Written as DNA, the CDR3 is TGTGCCAGCAGTGAATGGGGGGAGGGTACTGAAGCTTTCTTT. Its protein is CASSEWGEGTEAFF.

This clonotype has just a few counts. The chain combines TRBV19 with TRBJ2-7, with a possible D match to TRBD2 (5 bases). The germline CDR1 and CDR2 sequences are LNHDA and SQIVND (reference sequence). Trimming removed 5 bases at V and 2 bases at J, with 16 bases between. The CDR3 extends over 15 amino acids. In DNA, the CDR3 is TGTGCCAGTAGTCTAAGCGGTGGATCTCCCTACGAGCAGTACTTC. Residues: CASSLSGGSPYEQYF. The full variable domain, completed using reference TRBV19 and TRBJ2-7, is DGGITQSPKYLFRKEGQNVTLSCEQNLNHDAMYWYRQDPGQGLRLIYYSQIVNDFQKGDIAEGYSVSREKKESFPLTVTSAQKNPTAFYLCASSLSGGSPYEQYFGPGTRLTVT.

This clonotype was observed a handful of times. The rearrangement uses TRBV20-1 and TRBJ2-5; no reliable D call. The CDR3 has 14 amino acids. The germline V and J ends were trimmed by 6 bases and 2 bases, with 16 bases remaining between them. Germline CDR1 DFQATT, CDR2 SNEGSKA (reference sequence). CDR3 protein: CSAPSLGVQETQYF. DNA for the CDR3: TGCAGTGCGCCTAGTTTGGGTGTACAAGAGACCCAGTACTTC.

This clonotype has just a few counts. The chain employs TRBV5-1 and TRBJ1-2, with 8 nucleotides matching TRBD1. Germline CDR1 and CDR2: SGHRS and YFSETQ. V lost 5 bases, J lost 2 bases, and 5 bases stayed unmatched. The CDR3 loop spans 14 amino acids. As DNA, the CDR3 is TGCGCCAGCAGACCCGGACAGGGCAACTATGGCTACACCTTC. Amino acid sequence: CASRPGQGNYGYTF.

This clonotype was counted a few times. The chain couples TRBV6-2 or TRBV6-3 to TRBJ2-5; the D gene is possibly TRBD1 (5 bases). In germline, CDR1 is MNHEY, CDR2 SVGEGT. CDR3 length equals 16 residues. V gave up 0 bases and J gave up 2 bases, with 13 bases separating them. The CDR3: CASSYSTEAGQETQYF. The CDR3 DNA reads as TGTGCCAGCAGTTACTCGACAGAGGCAGGGCAAGAGACCCAGTACTTC.

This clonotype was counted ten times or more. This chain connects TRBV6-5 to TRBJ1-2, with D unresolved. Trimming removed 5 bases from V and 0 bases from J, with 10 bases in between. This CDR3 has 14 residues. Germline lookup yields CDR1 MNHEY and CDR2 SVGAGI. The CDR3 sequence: CASSRIGANYGYTF. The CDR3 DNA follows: TGTGCCAGCAGTAGGATCGGAGCTAACTATGGCTACACCTTC.

This chain's CDR3 is CASSPLGGGYNEQFF. The CDR3 region has the DNA TGTGCCAGCAGCCCGTTGGGGGGCGGCTACAATGAGCAGTTCTTC. V is TRBV7-8 and J is TRBJ2-1; D might be TRBD1 or TRBD2, each matching 6 bases. Deletions cut 5 bases from V and 3 bases from J, with 14 bases between. CDR3 length equals 15 residues. CDR1 SGHVS and CDR2 FQNEAQ come from the germline V gene.

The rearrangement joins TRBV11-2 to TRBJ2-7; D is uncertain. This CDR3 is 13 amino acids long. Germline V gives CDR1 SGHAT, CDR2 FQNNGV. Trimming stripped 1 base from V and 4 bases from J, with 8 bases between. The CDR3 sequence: CASSLAPGYEQYF. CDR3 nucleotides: TGTGCCAGCAGCTTAGCCCCCGGTTACGAGCAGTACTTC.

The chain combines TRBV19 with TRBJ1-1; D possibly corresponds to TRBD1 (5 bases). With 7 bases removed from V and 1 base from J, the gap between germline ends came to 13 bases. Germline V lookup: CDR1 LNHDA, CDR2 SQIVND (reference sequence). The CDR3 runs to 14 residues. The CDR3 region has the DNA TGTGCCAGTACCTTGCAGGGCGCGAACACTGAAGCTTTCTTT. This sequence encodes CASTLQGANTEAFF.

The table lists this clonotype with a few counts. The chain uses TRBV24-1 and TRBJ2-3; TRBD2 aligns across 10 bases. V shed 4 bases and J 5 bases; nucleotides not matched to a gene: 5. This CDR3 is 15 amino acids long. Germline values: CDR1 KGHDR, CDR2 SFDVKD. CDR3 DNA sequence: TGTGCCACCAGTGAATTAGCGGGGGGAGGAGATACGCAGTATTTT. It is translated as CATSELAGGGDTQYF.

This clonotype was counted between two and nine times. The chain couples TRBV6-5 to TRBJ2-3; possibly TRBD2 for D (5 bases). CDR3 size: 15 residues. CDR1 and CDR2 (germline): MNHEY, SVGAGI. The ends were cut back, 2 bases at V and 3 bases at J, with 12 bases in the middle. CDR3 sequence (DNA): TGTGCCAGCAGTTACGAAGTAGGGAGAACAGATACGCAGTATTTT. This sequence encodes CASSYEVGRTDTQYF.

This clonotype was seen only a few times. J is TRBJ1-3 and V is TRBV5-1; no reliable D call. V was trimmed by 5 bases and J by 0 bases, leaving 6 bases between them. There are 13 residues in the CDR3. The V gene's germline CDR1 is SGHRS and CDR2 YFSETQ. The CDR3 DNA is TGCGCCAGCAGAGGCGGCTCTGGAAACACCATATATTTT. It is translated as CASRGGSGNTIYF.

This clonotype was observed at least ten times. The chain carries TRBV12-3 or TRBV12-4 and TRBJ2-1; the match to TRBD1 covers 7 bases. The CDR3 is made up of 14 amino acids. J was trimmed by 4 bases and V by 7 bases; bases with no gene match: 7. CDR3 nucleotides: TGTGCCAGCAACCGGGACAGTTTTTACAATGAGCAGTTCTTC. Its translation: CASNRDSFYNEQFF.

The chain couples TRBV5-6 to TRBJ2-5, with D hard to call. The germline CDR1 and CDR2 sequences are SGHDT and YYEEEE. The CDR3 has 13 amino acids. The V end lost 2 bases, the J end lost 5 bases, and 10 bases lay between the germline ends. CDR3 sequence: CASSFGPDETQYF. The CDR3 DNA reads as TGTGCCAGCAGCTTCGGACCCGACGAGACCCAGTACTTC.

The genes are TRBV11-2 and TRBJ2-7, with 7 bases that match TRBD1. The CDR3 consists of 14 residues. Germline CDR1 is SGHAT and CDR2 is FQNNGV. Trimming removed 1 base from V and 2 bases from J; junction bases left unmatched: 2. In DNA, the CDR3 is TGTGCCAGCAGCTTAGGTGGGACAGCCTACGAGCAGTACTTC. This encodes CASSLGGTAYEQYF.

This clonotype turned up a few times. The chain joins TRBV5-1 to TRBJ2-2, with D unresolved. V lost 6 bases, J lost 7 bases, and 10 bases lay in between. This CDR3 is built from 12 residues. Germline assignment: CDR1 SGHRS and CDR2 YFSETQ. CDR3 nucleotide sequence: TGCGCCAGCACCGGTGGAGACGGGGAGCTGTTTTTT. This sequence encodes CASTGGDGELFF.

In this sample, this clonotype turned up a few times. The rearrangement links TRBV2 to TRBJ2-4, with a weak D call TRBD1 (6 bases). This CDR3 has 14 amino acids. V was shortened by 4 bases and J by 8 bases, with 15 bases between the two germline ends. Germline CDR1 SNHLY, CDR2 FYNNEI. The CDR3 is CASSGGQGVDIQYF. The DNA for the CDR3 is TGTGCCAGCAGTGGGGGGCAGGGAGTGGACATTCAGTACTTC. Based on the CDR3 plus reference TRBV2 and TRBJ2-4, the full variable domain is EPEVTQTPSHQVTQMGQEVILRCVPISNHLYFYWYRQILGQKVEFLVSFYNNEISEKSEIFDDQFSVERPDGSNFTLKIRSTKLEDSAMYFCASSGGQGVDIQYFGAGTRLSVL.

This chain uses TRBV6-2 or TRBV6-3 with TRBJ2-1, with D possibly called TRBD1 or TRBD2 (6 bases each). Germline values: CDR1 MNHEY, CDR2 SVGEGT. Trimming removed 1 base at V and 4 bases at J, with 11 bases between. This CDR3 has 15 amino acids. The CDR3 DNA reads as TGTGCCAGCAGTTACTACGGGGGCGAGTACAATGAGCAGTTCTTC. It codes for CASSYYGGEYNEQFF.

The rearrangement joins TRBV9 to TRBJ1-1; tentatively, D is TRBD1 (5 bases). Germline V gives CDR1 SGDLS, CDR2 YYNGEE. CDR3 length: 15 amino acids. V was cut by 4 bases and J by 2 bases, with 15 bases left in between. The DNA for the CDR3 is TGTGCCAGCAGCCCCCTGGGGGGGAGTAACACTGAAGCTTTCTTT. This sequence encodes CASSPLGGSNTEAFF.

CDR3: CASSQEQGGQETQYF. The CDR3 nucleotides are TGCGCCAGCAGCCAAGAACAGGGCGGGCAGGAGACCCAGTACTTC. This rearrangement joins TRBV4-1 to TRBJ2-5; tentative D call: TRBD1 (6 bases). CDR1 and CDR2 from the germline V gene are MGHRA and YSYEKL. Trimming pared 0 bases from V and 5 bases from J, leaving 13 bases between. This CDR3 has 15 residues.

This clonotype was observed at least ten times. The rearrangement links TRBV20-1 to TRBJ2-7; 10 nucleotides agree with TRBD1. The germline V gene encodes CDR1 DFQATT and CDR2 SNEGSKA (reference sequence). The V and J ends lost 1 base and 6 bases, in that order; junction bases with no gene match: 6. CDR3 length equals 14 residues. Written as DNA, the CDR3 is TGCAGTGCTAGAGTTCGGGACAGGGGTTCCGAGCAGTACTTC. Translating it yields CSARVRDRGSEQYF.

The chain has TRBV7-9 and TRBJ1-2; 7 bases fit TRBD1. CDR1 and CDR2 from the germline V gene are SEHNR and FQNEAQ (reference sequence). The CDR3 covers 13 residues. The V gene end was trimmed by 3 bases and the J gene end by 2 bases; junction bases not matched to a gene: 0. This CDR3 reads CASSLGQNYGYTF. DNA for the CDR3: TGTGCCAGCAGCTTGGGACAGAACTATGGCTACACCTTC.

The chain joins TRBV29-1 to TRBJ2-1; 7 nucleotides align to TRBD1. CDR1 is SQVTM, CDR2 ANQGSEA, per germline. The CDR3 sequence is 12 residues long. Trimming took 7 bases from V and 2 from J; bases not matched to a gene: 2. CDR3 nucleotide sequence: TGCAGCGGACAGGGACCCTACAATGAGCAGTTCTTC. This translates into CSGQGPYNEQFF.

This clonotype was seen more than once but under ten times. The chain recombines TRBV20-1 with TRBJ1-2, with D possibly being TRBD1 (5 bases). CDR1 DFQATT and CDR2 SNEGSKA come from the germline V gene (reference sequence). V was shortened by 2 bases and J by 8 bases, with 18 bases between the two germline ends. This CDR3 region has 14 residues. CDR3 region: CSARPQGALEGYTF. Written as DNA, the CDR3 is TGCAGTGCTAGACCGCAGGGTGCCCTAGAAGGCTACACCTTC.

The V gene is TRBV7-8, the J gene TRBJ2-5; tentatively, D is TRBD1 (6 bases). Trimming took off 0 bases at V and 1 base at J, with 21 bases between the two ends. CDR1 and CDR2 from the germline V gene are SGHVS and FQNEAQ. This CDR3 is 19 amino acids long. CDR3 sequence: CASSLARVKTGEFQETQYF. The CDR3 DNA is TGTGCCAGCAGCTTAGCGAGGGTAAAGACAGGAGAATTCCAAGAGACCCAGTACTTC.

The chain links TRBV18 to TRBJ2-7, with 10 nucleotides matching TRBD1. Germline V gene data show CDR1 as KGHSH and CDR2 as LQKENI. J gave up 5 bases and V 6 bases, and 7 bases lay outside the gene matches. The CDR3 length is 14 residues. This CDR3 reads CASSPDDRGHEQYV. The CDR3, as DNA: TGTGCCAGCTCTCCCGACGACAGGGGGCACGAGCAGTACGTC.

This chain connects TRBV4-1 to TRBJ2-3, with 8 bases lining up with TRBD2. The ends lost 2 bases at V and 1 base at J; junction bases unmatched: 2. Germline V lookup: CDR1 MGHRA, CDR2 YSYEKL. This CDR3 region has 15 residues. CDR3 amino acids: CASSQLLAGTDTQYF. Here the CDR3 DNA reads TGCGCCAGCAGCCAACTACTAGCGGGCACAGATACGCAGTATTTT.

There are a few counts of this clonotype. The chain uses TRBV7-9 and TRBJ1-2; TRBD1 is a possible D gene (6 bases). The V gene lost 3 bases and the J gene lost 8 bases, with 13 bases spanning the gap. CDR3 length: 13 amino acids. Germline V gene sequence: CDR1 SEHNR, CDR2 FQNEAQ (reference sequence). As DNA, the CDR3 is TGTGCCAGCAGCTTTAGGGGGTTGGTCGGCTACACCTTC. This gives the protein CASSFRGLVGYTF.